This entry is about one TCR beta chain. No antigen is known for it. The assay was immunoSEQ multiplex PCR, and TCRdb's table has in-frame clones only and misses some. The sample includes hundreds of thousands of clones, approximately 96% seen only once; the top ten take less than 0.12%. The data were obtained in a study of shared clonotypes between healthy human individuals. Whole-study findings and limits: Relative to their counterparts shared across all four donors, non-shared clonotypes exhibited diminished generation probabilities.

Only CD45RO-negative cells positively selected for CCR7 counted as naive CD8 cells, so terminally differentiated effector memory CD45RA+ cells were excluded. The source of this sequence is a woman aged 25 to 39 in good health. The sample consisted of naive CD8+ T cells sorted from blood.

CDR3 sequence (DNA): TGTGCCAGCAGTTTAGAGGGAGGCGGCACAGATACGCAGTATTTT. This translates into CASSLEGGGTDTQYF. This chain connects TRBV28 to TRBJ2-3, with D perhaps matching TRBD2 (6 bases). The V and J ends lost 2 bases and 1 base respectively, with 10 bases between them. CDR3 length equals 15 residues. Germline V lookup: CDR1 MDHEN, CDR2 SYDVKM. Supplemented by reference TRBV28 and TRBJ2-3, the full variable domain reads DVKVTQSSRYLVKRTGEKVFLECVQDMDHENMFWYRQDPGLGLRLIYFSYDVKMKEKGDIPEGYSVSREKKERFSLILESASTNQTSMYLCASSLEGGGTDTQYFGPGTRLTVL.